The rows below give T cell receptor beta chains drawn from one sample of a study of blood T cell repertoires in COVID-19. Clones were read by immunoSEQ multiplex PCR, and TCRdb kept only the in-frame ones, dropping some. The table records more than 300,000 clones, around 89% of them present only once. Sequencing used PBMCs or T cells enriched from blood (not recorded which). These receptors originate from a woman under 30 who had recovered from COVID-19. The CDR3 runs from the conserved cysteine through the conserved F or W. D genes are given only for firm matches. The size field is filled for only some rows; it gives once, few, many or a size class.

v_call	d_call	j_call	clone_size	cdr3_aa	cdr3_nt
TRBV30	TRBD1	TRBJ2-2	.	CAWSNRDRGTGELFF	TGTGCCTGGAGTAACCGGGACAGGGGGACCGGGGAGCTGTTTTTT
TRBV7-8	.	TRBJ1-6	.	CASSLSIGVSSYNSPLHF	TGTGCCAGCAGCTTATCAATAGGAGTGAGCTCCTATAATTCACCCCTCCACTTT
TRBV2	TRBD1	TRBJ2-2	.	CASSWDRGAGELFF	TGTGCCAGCAGTTGGGACAGGGGAGCCGGGGAGCTGTTTTTT
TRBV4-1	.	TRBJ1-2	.	CASSQRSPAQVGYTF	TGCGCCAGCAGCCAACGTTCCCCAGCGCAAGTCGGCTACACCTTC
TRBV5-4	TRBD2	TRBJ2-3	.	CASSPGTSYTDTQYF	TGTGCCAGCAGCCCCGGGACTAGTTACACAGATACGCAGTATTTT
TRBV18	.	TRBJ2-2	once	CASSPPNREGTGKLFF	TGTGCCAGCTCACCACCGAACAGGGAGGGCACCGGGAAGCTGTTTTTT
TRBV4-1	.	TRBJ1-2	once	CASSPQRRPHYGYTF	TGCGCCAGCAGCCCCCAAAGGAGGCCGCACTATGGCTACACCTTC
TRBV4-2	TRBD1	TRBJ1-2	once	CASSQDFVTGAAYGYTF	TGTGCCAGCAGCCAAGATTTTGTTACAGGGGCGGCCTATGGCTACACCTTC
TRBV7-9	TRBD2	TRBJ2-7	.	CASSPPRASGSYEQYF	TGTGCCAGCAGCCCCCCAAGGGCTAGCGGTTCCTACGAGCAGTACTTC
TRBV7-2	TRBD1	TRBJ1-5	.	CASSKGAQPQHF	TGTGCCAGCAGCAAGGGGGCTCAGCCCCAGCATTTT
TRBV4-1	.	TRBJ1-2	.	CASSQPGLYGYTF	TGCGCCAGCAGCCAGCCAGGACTCTATGGCTACACCTTC
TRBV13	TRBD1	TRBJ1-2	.	CASSGQGARYGYTF	TGTGCCAGCAGTGGACAGGGGGCCCGTTATGGCTACACCTTC
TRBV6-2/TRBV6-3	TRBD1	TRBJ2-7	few	CASSRGQGNHEQYF	TGTGCCAGCAGTAGAGGACAGGGGAACCACGAGCAGTACTTC
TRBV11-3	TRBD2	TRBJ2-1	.	CASSSKRGGINEQFF	TGTGCCAGCAGCTCCAAGCGGGGGGGCATAAATGAGCAGTTCTTC
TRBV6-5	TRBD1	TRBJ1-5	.	CASSQQGSNQPQHF	TGTGCCAGCAGTCAACAGGGGAGCAATCAGCCCCAGCATTTT
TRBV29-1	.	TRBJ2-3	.	CSVECPLPNTDTQYF	TGCAGCGTTGAATGCCCACTCCCTAACACAGATACGCAGTATTTT
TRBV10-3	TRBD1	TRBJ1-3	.	CAISGTGGNTIYF	TGTGCCATCAGTGGGACAGGCGGAAACACCATATATTTT